A single sample is the source of the 4 T cell receptor beta chains below, sequenced in a study of blood T cell repertoires in COVID-19. Profiled with immunoSEQ multiplex PCR; TCRdb holds only in-frame clones, not every one. The profile shows about 170,000 clones, roughly 80% of them singletons. What was sequenced was peripheral blood. The receptors here all came from a man aged 65 to 85 with acute or convalescent COVID-19.

The V gene is TRBV7-9, the J gene TRBJ2-1, with D maybe TRBD2 (5 bases). Germline V gives CDR1 SEHNR, CDR2 FQNEAQ (reference sequence). The CDR3 runs to 11 residues. V lost 5 bases, J lost 9 bases, and 8 bases lay in between. For the CDR3, the DNA is TGTGCCAGCAGCGAGGCGGGTGAGCAGTTCTTC. Translating gives CASSEAGEQFF.

The chain combines TRBV19 with TRBJ1-2, with TRBD1 identical over 7 bases. CDR3 length: 16 residues. The V and J ends lost 6 bases and 0 bases, in that order; junction bases with no gene match: 10. The germline V gene has CDR1 LNHDA and CDR2 SQIVND (reference sequence). CDR3 amino acids: CASRRDRANTNYGYTF. The CDR3 DNA follows: TGTGCCAGTAGGCGGGACAGAGCAAATACTAACTATGGCTACACCTTC.

The V gene is TRBV27, the J gene TRBJ2-7; 11 bases agree with TRBD2. The CDR3 has 14 amino acids. Germline V gene lookup returns CDR1 MNHEY and CDR2 SMNVEV (reference sequence). After removal of 7 bases from V and 3 bases from J, the junction contained 5 bases not matched to a gene. CDR3 nucleotide sequence: TGTGCCAGCACCCCGCTAGCGGGAGGCTACGAGCAGTACTTC. Its translation is CASTPLAGGYEQYF.

This chain links TRBV24-1 with TRBJ2-5; TRBD2 agrees at 9 bases. The J segment lost 2 bases and the V segment lost 5 bases, leaving 5 bases of the junction unmatched. CDR3 size: 15 residues. Germline CDR1 and CDR2: KGHDR and SFDVKD. CDR3 sequence reads: CATSAGLAVQETQYF. As DNA, the CDR3 is TGTGCCACCAGTGCGGGACTAGCCGTACAAGAGACCCAGTACTTC.